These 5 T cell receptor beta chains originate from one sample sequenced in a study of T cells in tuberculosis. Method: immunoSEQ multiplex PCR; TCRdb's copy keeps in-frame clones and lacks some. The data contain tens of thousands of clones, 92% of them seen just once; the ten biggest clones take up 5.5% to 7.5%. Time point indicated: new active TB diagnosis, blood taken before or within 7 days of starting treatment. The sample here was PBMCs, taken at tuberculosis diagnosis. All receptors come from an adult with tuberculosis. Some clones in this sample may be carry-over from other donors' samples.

The chain's CDR3 is CASSLVGDSAYNEQFF. For the CDR3, the DNA is TGTGCCAGCAGCTTGGTCGGGGACAGTGCATACAATGAGCAGTTCTTC. The chain carries TRBV5-6 and TRBJ2-1; 7 bases are shared with TRBD1. The germline V gene has CDR1 SGHDT and CDR2 YYEEEE. The CDR3 has 16 residues. V lost 0 bases and J lost 4; bases outside the gene matches: 7.

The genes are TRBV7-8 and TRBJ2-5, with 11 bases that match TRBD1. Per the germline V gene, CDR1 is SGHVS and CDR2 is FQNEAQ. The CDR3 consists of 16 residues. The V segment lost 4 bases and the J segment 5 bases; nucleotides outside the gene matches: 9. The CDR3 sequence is CASSSGTGGTRETQYF. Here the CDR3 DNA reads TGTGCCAGCAGCTCCGGGACAGGGGGAACCCGGGAGACCCAGTACTTC.

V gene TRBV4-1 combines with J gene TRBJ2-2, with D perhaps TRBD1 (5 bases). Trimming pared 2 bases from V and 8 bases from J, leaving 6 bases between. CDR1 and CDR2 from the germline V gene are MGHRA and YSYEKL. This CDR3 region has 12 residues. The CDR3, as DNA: TGCGCCAGCAGCCAACAGGGTGGGGAGCTGTTTTTT. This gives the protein CASSQQGGELFF.

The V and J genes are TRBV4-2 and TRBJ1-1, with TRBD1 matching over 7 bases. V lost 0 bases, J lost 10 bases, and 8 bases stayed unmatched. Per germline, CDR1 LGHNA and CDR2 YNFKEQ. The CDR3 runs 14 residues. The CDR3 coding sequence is TGTGCCAGCAGCCAAGACGAGCCCCGGGACAGAGCTTTCTTT. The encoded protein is CASSQDEPRDRAFF.

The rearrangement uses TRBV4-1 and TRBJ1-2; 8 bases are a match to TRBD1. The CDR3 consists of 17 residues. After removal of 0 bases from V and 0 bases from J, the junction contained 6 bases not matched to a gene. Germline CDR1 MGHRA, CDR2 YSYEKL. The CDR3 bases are TGCGCCAGCAGCCAAGAGGGCAGGGGGCACGCTAACTATGGCTACACCTTC. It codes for CASSQEGRGHANYGYTF.